This TCR beta chain was recovered during a study of T cells in localized non-small cell lung cancer. Study-wide findings and caveats: Overall survival was longer when the density of T cells in the blood was higher. Clonality of T cells reached its maximum in uninvolved adjacent lung, surpassing tumor. Paired adjacent lung recovered a median around 62 of the top 100 tumor clones.

V shed 5 bases and J 4 bases; nucleotides not matched to a gene: 8. Germline V gene lookup returns CDR1 LNHDA and CDR2 SQIVND (reference sequence). The CDR3 extends over 15 amino acids. Data came from immunoSEQ multiplex PCR; TCRdb stores just in-frame clones and leaves some out. The data contain around 1,000 clones, about 35% of them singletons. This clone has only a few counts. Its antigen is as yet unknown. Sequenced here: lung tumor tissue, sampled before any cancer treatment. This chain uses TRBV19 with TRBJ1-3, with 7 bases lining up with TRBD1. The clonotype originates from a man aged 40 to 70 with stage I lung adenocarcinoma. The CDR3 spells CASSRRGTAGNTIYF. The CDR3 nucleotides read TGTGCCAGTAGTCGGCGGGGGACAGCAGGAAACACCATATATTTT.